Here is one T cell receptor (beta chain) with its context. This sample stems from a study of blood T cell repertoires in COVID-19. About the study: The analysed material was cDNA or gDNA that came from T cells, B-cell-depleted T cells, or PBMCs.

There are 15 residues in the CDR3. The germline V and J ends were trimmed by 8 bases and 2 bases, with 16 bases remaining between them. Per the original data handling: Reference gene primer amplification gave nucleated cell count estimates. The data were produced by immunoSEQ multiplex PCR, yet TCRdb's version contains in-frame clones alone and is incomplete. V, J and clone size reflect that table, while D and trimming were determined from the DNA. In the table there are around 200,000 clones, about four fifths of which are singletons. Material for sequencing was peripheral blood. The clonotype comes from a human donor in a cohort sampled during active COVID-19. The V and J genes are TRBV23-1 and TRBJ2-4; D is unresolved. TRBV23-1 is designated an ORF whose function remains uncertain. The CDR3 coding sequence is TGCGCCAGCGGTCGATACAGTACCACCAAAAACATTCAGTACTTC. It yields the protein CASGRYSTTKNIQYF.